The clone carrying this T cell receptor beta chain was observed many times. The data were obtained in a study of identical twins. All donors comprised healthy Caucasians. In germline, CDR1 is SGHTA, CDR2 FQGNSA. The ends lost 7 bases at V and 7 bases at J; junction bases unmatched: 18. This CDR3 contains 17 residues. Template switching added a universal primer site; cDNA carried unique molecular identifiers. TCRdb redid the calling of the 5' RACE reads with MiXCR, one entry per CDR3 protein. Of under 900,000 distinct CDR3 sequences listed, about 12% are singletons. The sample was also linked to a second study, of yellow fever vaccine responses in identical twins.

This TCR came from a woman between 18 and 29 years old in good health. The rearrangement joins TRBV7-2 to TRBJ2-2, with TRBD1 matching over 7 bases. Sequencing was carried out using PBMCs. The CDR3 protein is CASIVQGKSLIRGELFF. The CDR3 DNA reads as TGTGCCAGCATCGTACAGGGGAAAAGTCTCATCCGCGGGGAGCTGTTTTTT. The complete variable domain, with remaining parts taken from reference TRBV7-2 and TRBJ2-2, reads GAGVSQSPSNKVTEKGKDVELRCDPISGHTALYWYRQSLGQGLEFLIYFQGNSAPDKSGLPSDRFSAERTGGSVSTLTIQRTQQEDSAVYLCASIVQGKSLIRGELFFGEGSRLTVL.